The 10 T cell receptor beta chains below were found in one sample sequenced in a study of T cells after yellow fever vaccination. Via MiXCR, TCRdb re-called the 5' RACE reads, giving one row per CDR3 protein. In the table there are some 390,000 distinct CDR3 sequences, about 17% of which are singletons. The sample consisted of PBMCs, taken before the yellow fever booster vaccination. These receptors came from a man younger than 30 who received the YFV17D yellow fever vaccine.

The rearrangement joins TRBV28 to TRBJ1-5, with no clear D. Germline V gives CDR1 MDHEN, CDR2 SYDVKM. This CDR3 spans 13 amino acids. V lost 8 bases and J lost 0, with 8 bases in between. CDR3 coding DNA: TGTGCCAGCCTCACGTATAGCAATCAGCCCCAGCATTTT. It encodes CASLTYSNQPQHF.

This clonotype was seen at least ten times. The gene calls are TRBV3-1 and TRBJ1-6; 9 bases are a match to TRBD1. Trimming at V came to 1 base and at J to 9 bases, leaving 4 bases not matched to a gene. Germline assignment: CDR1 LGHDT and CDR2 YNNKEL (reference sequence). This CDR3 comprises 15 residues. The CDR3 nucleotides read TGTGCCAGCAGCCAAGTTTACAGGGGGCGTTCACCCCTCCACTTT. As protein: CASSQVYRGRSPLHF. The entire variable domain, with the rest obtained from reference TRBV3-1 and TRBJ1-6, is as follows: DTAVSQTPKYLVTQMGNDKSIKCEQNLGHDTMYWYKQDSKKFLKIMFSYNNKELIINETVPNRFSPKSPDKAHLNLHINSLELGDSAVYFCASSQVYRGRSPLHFGNGTRLTVT.

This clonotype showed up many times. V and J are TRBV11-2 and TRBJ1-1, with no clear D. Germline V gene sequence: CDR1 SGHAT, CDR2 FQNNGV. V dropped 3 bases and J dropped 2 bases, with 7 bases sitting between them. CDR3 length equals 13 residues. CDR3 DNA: TGTGCCAGCAGCTTTCAGGTTAACACTGAAGCTTTCTTT. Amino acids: CASSFQVNTEAFF.

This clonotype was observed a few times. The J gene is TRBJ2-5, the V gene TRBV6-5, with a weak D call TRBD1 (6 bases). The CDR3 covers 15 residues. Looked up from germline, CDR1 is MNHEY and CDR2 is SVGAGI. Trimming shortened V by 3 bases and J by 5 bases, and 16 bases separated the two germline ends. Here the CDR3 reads CASSYRDNLAETQYF. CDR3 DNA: TGTGCCAGCAGTTATCGGGACAACCTTGCCGAGACCCAGTACTTC.

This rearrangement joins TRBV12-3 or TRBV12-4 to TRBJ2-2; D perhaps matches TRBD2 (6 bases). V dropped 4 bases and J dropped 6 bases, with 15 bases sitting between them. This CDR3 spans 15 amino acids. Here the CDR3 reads CASSSGGNTAGELFF. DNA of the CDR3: TGTGCCAGCAGTTCCGGCGGGAACACCGCCGGGGAGCTGTTTTTT.

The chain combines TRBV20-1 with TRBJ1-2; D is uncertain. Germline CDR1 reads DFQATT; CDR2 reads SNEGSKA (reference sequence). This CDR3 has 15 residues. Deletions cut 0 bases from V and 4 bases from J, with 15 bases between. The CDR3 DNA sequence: TGCAGTGCTAGAGATAGGACGATTGCGATCTATGGCTACACCTTC. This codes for CSARDRTIAIYGYTF.

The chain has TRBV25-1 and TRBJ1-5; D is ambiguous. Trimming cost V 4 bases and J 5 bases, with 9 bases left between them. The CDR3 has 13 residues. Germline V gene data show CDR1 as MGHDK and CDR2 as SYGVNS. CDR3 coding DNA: TGTGCCAGCAGTGGTCAGTTCGATCAGCCCCAGCATTTT. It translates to CASSGQFDQPQHF.

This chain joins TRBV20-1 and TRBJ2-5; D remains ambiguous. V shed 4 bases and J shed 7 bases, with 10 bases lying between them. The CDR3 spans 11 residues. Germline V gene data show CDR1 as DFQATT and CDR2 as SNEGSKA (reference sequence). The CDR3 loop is CSATDSMTQYF. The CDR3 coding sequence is TGCAGTGCTACCGACTCGATGACCCAGTACTTC.

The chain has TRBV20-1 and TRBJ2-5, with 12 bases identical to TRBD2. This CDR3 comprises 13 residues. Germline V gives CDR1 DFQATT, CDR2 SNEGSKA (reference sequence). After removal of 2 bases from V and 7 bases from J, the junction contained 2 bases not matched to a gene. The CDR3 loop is CSARSGLAGTQYF. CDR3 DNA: TGCAGTGCTAGATCGGGACTAGCGGGGACCCAGTACTTC.

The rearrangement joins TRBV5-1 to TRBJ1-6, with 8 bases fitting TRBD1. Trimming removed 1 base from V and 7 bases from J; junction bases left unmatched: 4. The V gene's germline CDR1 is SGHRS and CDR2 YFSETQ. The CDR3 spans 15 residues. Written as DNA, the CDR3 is TGCGCCAGCAGCTTGACCACAGGGGGAAATTCACCCCTCCACTTT. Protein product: CASSLTTGGNSPLHF.